What follows describes a single T cell receptor delta chain. Its antigen is still unknown. The TCRdb record carries a much larger clone's protein, which differs from this DNA's translation at residue 8; a read error is the likely cause, and the protein listed here is the DNA translation. Genomic DNA underwent 32-plex PCR targeting all 8 TRDV and 4 TRDJ genes. The library had 12-nucleotide UMIs introduced over roughly 3 barcoding cycles, then a second adapter PCR. TCRdb re-called the multiplex PCR reads through CATT. The sample carries 2,000 to 2,500 delta-chain clones, roughly an eighth recorded once. The V gene end was trimmed by 5 bases and the J gene end by 4 bases; junction bases not matched to a gene: 12. The germline V gene encodes CDR1 GEAIGNYY and CDR2 EKD. This CDR3 is built from 15 residues. This sample was taken from a study of DNA immune sequencing with unique molecular identifiers. Study as a whole: Sequencing used genomic DNA of immunomagnetically enriched buffy-coat γδ T cells. Fluorescence-activated cell sorting enriched γδ T cells from PBMC. Roughly 93 ng enriched γδ T-cell DNA was sequenced versus around 1 ug non-enriched DNA.

Overall study results and limits: The most frequent TRD pairing among healthy donor clonotypes was TRDV2-TRDJ1.

The rearrangement joins TRDV2 to TRDJ1, with 7 bases identical to TRDD3. The sequence was collected from a human donor in good health. Sequences were obtained from gamma-delta T cells enriched from blood buffy coat, or unenriched PBMCs (not recorded which). The CDR3 here is CACAQLGYRDDKLIF. The DNA for the CDR3 is TGTGCCTGTGCCCAACTGGGGTATAGGGACGATAAACTCATCTTT.